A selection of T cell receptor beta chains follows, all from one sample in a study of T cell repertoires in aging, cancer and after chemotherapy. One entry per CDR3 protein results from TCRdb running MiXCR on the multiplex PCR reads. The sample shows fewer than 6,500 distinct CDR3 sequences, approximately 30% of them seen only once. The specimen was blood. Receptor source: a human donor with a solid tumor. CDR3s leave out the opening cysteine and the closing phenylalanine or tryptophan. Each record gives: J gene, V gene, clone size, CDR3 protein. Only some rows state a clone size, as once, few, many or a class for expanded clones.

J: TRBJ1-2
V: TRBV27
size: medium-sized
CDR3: ASRTIGGQANYGYT

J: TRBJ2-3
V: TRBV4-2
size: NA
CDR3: ASSQAGALLTQY

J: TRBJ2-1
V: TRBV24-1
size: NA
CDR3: ATSDTSGSLNEQF

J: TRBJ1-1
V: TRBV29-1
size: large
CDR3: SVEVYSRRGGTEAF

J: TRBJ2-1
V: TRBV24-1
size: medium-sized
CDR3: ATSDPAGHAVQF

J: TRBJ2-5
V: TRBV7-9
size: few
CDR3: ASSFRLGQETQY

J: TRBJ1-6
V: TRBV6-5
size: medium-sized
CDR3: ASSYDRAPLH

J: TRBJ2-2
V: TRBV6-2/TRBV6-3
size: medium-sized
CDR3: ASSYRLGPGDPGELF

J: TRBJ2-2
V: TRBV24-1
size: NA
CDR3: ATSDLAVIGELF

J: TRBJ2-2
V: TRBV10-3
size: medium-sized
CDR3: AISVDRSANTGELF

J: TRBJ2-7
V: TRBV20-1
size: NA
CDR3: SGGFYEQY

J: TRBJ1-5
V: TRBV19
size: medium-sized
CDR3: ASSIQRGSNQPQH

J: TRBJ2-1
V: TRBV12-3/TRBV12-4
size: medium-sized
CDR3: ASSLGGYPTIEQF

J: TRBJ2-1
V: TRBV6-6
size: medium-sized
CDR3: ASSPGLAGVEQF

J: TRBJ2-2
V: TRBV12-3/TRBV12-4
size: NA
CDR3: ASRPTSGKGTGELF

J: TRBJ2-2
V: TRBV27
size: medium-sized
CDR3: ASSPLDRGSGELF

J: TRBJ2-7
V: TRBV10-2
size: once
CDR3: ASSVGVYEQY

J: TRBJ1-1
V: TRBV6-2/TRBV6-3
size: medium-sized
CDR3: ASSYTWAFAF

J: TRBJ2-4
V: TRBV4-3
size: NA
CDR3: ASSQGEASGNLAKNIQY

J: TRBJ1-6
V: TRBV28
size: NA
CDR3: ASSLFLAGGSYNSPLH

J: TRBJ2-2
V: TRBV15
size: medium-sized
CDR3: ATSRDGGVYTGELF

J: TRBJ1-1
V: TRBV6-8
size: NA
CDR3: ATGIWDRGTAAF

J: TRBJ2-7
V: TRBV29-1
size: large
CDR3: SVVASGHPYYEQY

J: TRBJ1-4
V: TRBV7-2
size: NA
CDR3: ASSPAYAGSEKLF

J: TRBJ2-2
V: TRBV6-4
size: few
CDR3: ASSDSKRGFTGELF

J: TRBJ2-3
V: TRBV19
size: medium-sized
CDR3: ASSVQEGATQY

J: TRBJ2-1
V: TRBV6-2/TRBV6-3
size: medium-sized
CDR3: ASSYSYNEQF

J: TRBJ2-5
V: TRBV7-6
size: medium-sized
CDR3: ASSFWDRVQETQY

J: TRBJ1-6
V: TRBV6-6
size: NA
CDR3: ASSRGQGSSYNSPLH

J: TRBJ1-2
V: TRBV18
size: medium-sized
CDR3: ASSPGQGLYGYT

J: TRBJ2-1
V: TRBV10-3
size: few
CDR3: AIGGGVTGYNEQF

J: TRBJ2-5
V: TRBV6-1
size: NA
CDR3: AIPGTDQETQY

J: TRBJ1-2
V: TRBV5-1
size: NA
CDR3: ASSPGGATYGYT

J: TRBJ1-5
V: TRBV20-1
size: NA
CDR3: SAQGGPGQPQH

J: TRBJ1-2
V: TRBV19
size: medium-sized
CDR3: ASSGEPRRGYT

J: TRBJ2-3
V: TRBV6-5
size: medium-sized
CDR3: ASRPGQGSDTQY

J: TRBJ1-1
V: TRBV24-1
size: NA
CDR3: ATSAAYGDTEAF

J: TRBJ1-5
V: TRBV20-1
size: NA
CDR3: SARDRGGGQPQH

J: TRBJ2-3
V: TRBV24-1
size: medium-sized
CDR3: ATSAWADTQY

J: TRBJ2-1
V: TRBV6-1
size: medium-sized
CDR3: ASSESAGTGWVNEQF

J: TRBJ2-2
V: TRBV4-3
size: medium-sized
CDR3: ASSQDMDFANTGELF

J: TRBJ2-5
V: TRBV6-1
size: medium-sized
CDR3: ASAMFRGQRETQY

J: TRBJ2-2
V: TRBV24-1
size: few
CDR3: ATSDFGRSGRSYANTGELF

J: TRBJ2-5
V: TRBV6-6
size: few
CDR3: ASSYSTRGGETQY

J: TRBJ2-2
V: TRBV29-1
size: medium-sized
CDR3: SAGGPGGNTGELF

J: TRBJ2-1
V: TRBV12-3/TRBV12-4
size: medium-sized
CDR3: ASRPLLGLAGVHEQF

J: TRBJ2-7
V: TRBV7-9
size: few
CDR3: ASSLGRTYEQY

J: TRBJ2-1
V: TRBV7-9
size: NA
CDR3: ASSPGTSYNEQF

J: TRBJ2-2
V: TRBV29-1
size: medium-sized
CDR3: SVSGSYTGELF

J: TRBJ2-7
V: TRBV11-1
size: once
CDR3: ASSWGLAEDRSYEQY

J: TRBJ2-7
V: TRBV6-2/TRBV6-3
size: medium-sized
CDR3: ASSYTFLSGGSFSYEQY

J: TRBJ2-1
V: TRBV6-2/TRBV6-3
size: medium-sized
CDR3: ASTLAGGGGEQF

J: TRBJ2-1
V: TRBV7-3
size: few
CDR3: ASSRDREDYNEQF